A selection of T cell receptor beta chains follows, all from one sample in a study of CD8 T cells in Susac syndrome. One entry per CDR3 protein results from TCRdb running MiXCR on the immunoSEQ multiplex PCR reads. Among some 400,000 distinct CDR3 sequences listed, around 85% were seen once. Sequences were obtained from CD8+ T cells from PBMCs. Every receptor here comes from a human donor with multiple sclerosis. Each CDR3 is given with its conserved first and last residue. The size field is filled for only some rows; it gives once, few, many or a size class.

length	size	V	CDR3
20	NA	TRBV25-1	CASSVHGTSGRALGTDTQYF
14	once	TRBV5-5	CASSFWSGKETQYF
16	NA	TRBV14	CASSQQVGHTYNEQFF
16	NA	TRBV7-9	CASKGYRDPYPLEQYF
13	NA	TRBV18	CASSRQGDTEAFF
17	NA	TRBV6-1	CASSDHLEVTGANVLTF
13	NA	TRBV6-5	CASVSRGLETQYF
14	NA	TRBV6-1	CASLPYTGNTEAFF
16	NA	TRBV7-9	CASSLGSLAGFPEQYF
17	NA	TRBV7-9	CASSSWAGDREPREQYF
17	NA	TRBV6-5	CASSYWDRGRYDYGYTF
15	NA	TRBV27	CASSFGPVGNYGYTF
18	NA	TRBV27	CASSMIFGTSGSYNEQFF
14	NA	TRBV12-3/TRBV12-4	CASSLFLAGQPQHF